This T cell receptor beta chain appears in the sequencing data of a study of blood T cell repertoires in COVID-19. Study summary: T cells, B-cell-depleted T cells, or PBMCs supplied cDNA or gDNA.

Assay used: immunoSEQ multiplex PCR; TCRdb lists only in-frame clones, some missing. This table has more than 250,000 clones, 80% to 90% appearing once. Patients from Seattle were sampled longitudinally, starting during active infection. The germline V gene has CDR1 LGHNA and CDR2 YSLEER. V lost 0 bases to trimming and J lost 0 bases, with 8 bases between them. The CDR3 runs 15 residues. The TCR originated in a woman in her forties or fifties with COVID-19, enrolled during active disease. This chain connects TRBV4-3 to TRBJ1-1; tentatively, D is TRBD1 (6 bases). The specimen was peripheral blood. This chain's CDR3 is CASSQDPGVNTEAFF. CDR3 DNA: TGCGCCAGCAGCCAAGATCCAGGGGTGAACACTGAAGCTTTCTTT.